The next 15 T cell receptor beta chains were all read from a single sample in a study of blood T cell repertoires in COVID-19. Clones were sequenced by immunoSEQ multiplex PCR, and TCRdb holds only the in-frame ones, with some missing. The table shows roughly 93,000 clones, with 80% to 90% occurring only once. Sequenced input: peripheral blood. The receptors were gathered from a man in his fifties with acute or convalescent COVID-19.

The V gene is TRBV28, the J gene TRBJ1-3, with a possible D match to TRBD1 (6 bases). The CDR3 covers 14 residues. The V and J ends lost 7 bases and 4 bases respectively, with 14 bases between them. The germline V gene has CDR1 MDHEN and CDR2 SYDVKM. The CDR3 here is CASNQDSPGNTIYF. The CDR3 DNA follows: TGTGCCAGCAACCAGGACAGTCCCGGAAACACCATATATTTT.

The rearrangement links TRBV5-1 to TRBJ2-7; maybe TRBD2 (5 bases). The CDR3 consists of 13 residues. Germline V CDR1 and CDR2: SGHRS, YFSETQ. V was cut by 2 bases and J by 4 bases, with 10 bases left in between. CDR3 protein: CASSFLEGYEQYF. DNA of the CDR3: TGCGCCAGCAGCTTCCTCGAGGGTTACGAGCAGTACTTC.

This clone was observed a single time. The gene calls are TRBV25-1 and TRBJ1-5, with D tentatively TRBD1 (6 bases). Germline V gives CDR1 MGHDK, CDR2 SYGVNS. CDR3 length: 15 amino acids. Trimming cost V 2 bases and J 1 base, with 9 bases left between them. In DNA form, the CDR3 reads TGTGCCAGCAGTGAAGCCAGGGGCAGCAATCAGCCCCAGCATTTT. Encoded protein: CASSEARGSNQPQHF.

The chain recombines TRBV5-1 with TRBJ2-7; 9 bases are a match to TRBD1. Germline V gene lookup returns CDR1 SGHRS and CDR2 YFSETQ. The trim removed 4 bases at V and 2 bases at J, leaving 4 bases unmatched. The CDR3 runs 14 residues. CDR3 sequence (DNA): TGCGCCAGCAGCGGGGGACAGGGAACCTACGAGCAGTACTTC. This gives the protein CASSGGQGTYEQYF.

The V call is TRBV5-1, the J call TRBJ1-3, with D maybe TRBD1 (6 bases). Germline-derived CDR1 and CDR2 are SGHRS and YFSETQ. V was trimmed by 4 bases and J by 3 bases, leaving 8 bases between them. There are 13 residues in the CDR3. The CDR3 loop reads CASSRDIGNTIYF. The CDR3 nucleotides read TGCGCCAGCAGCCGGGACATTGGAAACACCATATATTTT.

The chain employs TRBV14 and TRBJ2-5; 8 nucleotides agree with TRBD1. J gave up 3 bases and V 6 bases, and 3 bases lay outside the gene matches. This CDR3 spans 13 amino acids. Germline CDR1 SGHDN, CDR2 FVKESK. CDR3 in DNA: TGTGCCAGCAGTTACAGGGGGGAAGAGACCCAGTACTTC. This sequence encodes CASSYRGEETQYF.

The chain carries TRBV2 and TRBJ1-6; D call uncertain. The CDR3 is made up of 17 amino acids. Trimming shortened V by 6 bases and J by 1 base, and 16 bases separated the two germline ends. Germline V gene sequence: CDR1 SNHLY, CDR2 FYNNEI. Written as DNA, the CDR3 is TGTGCCAGCAGCCTTGGCGGCGCCGGATCCTATAATTCACCCCTCCACTTT. Its translation is CASSLGGAGSYNSPLHF.

V usage is TRBV30 and J usage is TRBJ1-2; TRBD1 matches 7 bases. The CDR3 spans 14 residues. Germline V gene lookup returns CDR1 GTSNPN and CDR2 SVGIG (reference sequence). J gave up 8 bases and V 2 bases, and 11 bases lay outside the gene matches. CDR3: CAWSYRDSAGGYTF. The CDR3 DNA reads TGTGCCTGGAGTTATAGGGACAGCGCGGGGGGCTACACCTTC.

This chain connects TRBV7-9 to TRBJ2-1; 7 bases map to TRBD1. J lost 5 bases, V lost 7 bases, and 8 bases had no gene match. CDR1 is SEHNR and CDR2 is FQNEAQ in the germline V gene (reference sequence). The CDR3 length is 14 residues. CDR3 residues: CASTSDRANNEQFF. Written as DNA, the CDR3 is TGTGCCAGCACCTCCGACAGGGCTAACAATGAGCAGTTCTTC.

This chain uses TRBV30 with TRBJ2-2; D not certain. CDR3 length: 11 residues. Looked up from germline, CDR1 is GTSNPN and CDR2 is SVGIG (reference sequence). V lost 4 bases and J lost 7, with 7 bases in between. CDR3 loop: CAWNQNGELFF. The CDR3 DNA reads as TGTGCCTGGAATCAAAACGGGGAGCTGTTTTTT. Supplemented by reference TRBV30 and TRBJ2-2, the full variable domain reads SQTIHQWPATLVQPVGSPLSLECTVEGTSNPNLYWYRQAAGRGLQLLFYSVGIGQISSEVPQNLSASRPQDRQFILSSKKLLLSDSGFYLCAWNQNGELFFGEGSRLTVL.

The chain is built from TRBV10-2 and TRBJ1-3; TRBD1 aligns across 9 bases. The length of the CDR3 is 14 residues. Germline trimming cut 9 bases from V and 0 bases from J; bases unmatched to any gene: 3. CDR1 is WSHSY, CDR2 SAAADI, per germline. The CDR3 loop reads CASRDRASGNTIYF. CDR3 in DNA: TGCGCCAGTCGGGACAGGGCCTCTGGAAACACCATATATTTT.

The V and J genes are TRBV3-1 (or the pseudogene TRBV3-2) and TRBJ1-2; D unclear. The germline V gene encodes CDR1 LGHDT and CDR2 YNNKEL (reference sequence). The V and J ends lost 4 bases and 1 base respectively, with 16 bases between them. The CDR3 runs to 16 residues. The CDR3 DNA reads TGTGCCAGCAGCCCTGGGCGTCCGGGGTATAACTATGGCTACACCTTC. Translated: CASSPGRPGYNYGYTF.

The chain joins TRBV28 to TRBJ1-2; 7 nucleotides align to TRBD1. The CDR3 extends over 14 amino acids. V was pared by 11 bases and J by 6 bases, with 15 bases of the junction left unmatched. The V gene's germline CDR1 is MDHEN and CDR2 SYDVKM. CDR3 amino acids: CAAVSPNRGDGYTF. CDR3 nucleotide sequence: TGTGCCGCAGTCTCCCCAAACAGGGGCGATGGCTACACCTTC.

The J gene is TRBJ2-3, the V gene TRBV19, with D perhaps matching TRBD1 (6 bases). Germline V gene data show CDR1 as LNHDA and CDR2 as SQIVND (reference sequence). The germline V and J ends were trimmed by 1 base and 4 bases, with 12 bases remaining between them. The CDR3 runs to 15 residues. CDR3 sequence: CASSIAGAGADTQYF. The CDR3 DNA sequence: TGTGCCAGTAGTATAGCAGGGGCTGGAGCAGATACGCAGTATTTT.

This chain connects TRBV7-3 to TRBJ2-1; D remains unclear. The germline gives CDR1 SGHTA, CDR2 FQGTGA. V dropped 0 bases and J dropped 3 bases, with 6 bases sitting between them. The CDR3 totals 14 residues. The CDR3 bases are TGTGCCAGCAGCTTAACGGTTAGCTACAATGAGCAGTTCTTC. Translating gives CASSLTVSYNEQFF.